This T cell receptor (beta chain) was sequenced during a study of graft-versus-host responses after intestinal transplantation. Profiled with immunoSEQ multiplex PCR; TCRdb holds only in-frame clones, not every one. Of some 97,000 clones detected, more than 75% appear once; the ten largest clones hold roughly 0.97%. Study-level results: Some patients had graft-donor T cell macrochimerism. In their allografts, the ratios of graft-versus-host to host-versus-graft T cell clones were high. Some GvH clones were seen earlier in gut or blood, suggesting intestinal origin.

Trimming at V came to 6 bases and at J to 8 bases, leaving 13 bases not matched to a gene. This CDR3 is built from 17 residues. Looked up from germline, CDR1 is SNHLY and CDR2 is FYNNEI. Notes on this clone: Its antigen is currently unknown.

This material consisted of unstimulated CD4+ T cells sorted from spleen or lymph node cells, taken before transplant. The source of this sequence is a human donor who was the organ donor for an intestinal transplant. The chain carries TRBV2 and TRBJ2-2, with TRBD2 matching 12 bases. The CDR3 DNA follows: TGTGCCAGCAGGGATAGACTAGCGGGGGCCGCACCGGGGGAGCTGTTTTTT. Translation: CASRDRLAGAAPGELFF.